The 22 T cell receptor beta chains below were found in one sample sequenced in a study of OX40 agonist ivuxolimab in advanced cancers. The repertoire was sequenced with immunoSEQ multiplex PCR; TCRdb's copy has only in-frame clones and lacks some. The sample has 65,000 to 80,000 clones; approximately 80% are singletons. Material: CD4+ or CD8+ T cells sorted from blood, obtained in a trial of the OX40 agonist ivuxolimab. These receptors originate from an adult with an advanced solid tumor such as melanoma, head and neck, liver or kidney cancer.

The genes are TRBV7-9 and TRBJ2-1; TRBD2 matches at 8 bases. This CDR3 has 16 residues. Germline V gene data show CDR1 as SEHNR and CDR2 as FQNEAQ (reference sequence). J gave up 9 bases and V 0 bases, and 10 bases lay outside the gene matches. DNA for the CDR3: TGTGCCAGCAGCTTAGCAGGAGCGGGAGTCTTTCTTGAGCAGTTCTTC. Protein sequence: CASSLAGAGVFLEQFF.

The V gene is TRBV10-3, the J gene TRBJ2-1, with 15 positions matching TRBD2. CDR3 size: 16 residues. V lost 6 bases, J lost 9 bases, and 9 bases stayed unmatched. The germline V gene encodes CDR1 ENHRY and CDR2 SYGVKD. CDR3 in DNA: TGTGCCATCAGCGACCCCGGGACTAGCGGGAGGATTGAGCAGTTCTTC. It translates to CAISDPGTSGRIEQFF.

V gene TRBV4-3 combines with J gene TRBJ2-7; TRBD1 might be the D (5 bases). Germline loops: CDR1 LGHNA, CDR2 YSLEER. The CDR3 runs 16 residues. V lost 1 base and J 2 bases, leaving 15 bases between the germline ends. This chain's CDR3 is CASSQALMTAAYEQYF. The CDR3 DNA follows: TGCGCCAGCAGCCAAGCTCTAATGACAGCCGCCTACGAGCAGTACTTC.

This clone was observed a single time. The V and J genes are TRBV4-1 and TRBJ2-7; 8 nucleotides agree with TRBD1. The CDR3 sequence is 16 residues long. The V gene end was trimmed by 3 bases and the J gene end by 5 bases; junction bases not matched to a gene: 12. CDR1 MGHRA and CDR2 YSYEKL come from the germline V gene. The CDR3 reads CASSQRTGQGHDEQYF. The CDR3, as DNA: TGCGCCAGCAGCCAGAGGACTGGACAGGGCCATGACGAGCAGTACTTC.

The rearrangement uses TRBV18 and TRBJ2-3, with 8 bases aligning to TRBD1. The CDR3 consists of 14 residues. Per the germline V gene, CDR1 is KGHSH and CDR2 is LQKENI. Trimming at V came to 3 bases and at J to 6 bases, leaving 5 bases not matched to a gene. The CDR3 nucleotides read TGTGCCAGCTCACCGAACAGGGGGAGGGATACGCAGTATTTT. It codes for CASSPNRGRDTQYF.

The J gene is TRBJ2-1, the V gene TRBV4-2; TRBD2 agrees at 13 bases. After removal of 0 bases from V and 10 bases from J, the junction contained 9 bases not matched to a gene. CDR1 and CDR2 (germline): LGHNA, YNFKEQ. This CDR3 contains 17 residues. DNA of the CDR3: TGTGCCAGCAGCCAAGATCCAGGACTAGCGGGAGAATGGGAGCAGTTCTTC. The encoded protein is CASSQDPGLAGEWEQFF.

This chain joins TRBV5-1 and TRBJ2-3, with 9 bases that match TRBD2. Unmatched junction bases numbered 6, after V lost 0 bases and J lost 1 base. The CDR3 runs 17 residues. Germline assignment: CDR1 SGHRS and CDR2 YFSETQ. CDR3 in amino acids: CASSLAGSGGRTDTQYF. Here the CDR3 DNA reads TGCGCCAGCAGCTTGGCTGGTAGCGGGGGCCGCACAGATACGCAGTATTTT.

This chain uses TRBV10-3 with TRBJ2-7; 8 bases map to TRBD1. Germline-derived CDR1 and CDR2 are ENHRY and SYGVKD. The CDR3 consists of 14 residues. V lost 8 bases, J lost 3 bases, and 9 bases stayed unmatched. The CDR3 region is CAIGERQGNYEQYF. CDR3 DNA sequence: TGTGCCATCGGGGAAAGACAGGGGAACTACGAGCAGTACTTC.

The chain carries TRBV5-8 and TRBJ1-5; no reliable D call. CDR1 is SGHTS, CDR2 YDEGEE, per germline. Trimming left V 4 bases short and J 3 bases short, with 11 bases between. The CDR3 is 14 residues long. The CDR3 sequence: CASSPGGYNQPQHF. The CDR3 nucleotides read TGTGCCAGCAGCCCCGGCGGTTACAATCAGCCCCAGCATTTT. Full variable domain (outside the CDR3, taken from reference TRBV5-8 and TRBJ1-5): EAGVTQSPTHLIKTRGQQATLRCSPISGHTSVYWYQQALGLGLQFLLWYDEGEERNRGNFPPRFSGRQFPNYSSELNVNALELEDSALYLCASSPGGYNQPQHFGDGTRLSIL.

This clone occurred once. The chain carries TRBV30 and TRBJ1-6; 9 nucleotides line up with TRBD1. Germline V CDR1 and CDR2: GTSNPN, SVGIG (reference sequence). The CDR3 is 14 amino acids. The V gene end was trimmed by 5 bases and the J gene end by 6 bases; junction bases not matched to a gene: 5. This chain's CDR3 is CAWSRDRVNSPLHF. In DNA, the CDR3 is TGTGCCTGGTCCAGGGACAGGGTTAATTCACCCCTCCACTTT.

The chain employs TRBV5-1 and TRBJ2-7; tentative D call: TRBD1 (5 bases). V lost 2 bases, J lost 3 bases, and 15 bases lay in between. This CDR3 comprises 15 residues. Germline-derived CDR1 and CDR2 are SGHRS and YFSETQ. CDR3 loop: CASSLGVPPGYEQYF. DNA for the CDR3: TGCGCCAGCAGCTTAGGGGTCCCGCCGGGCTACGAGCAGTACTTC.

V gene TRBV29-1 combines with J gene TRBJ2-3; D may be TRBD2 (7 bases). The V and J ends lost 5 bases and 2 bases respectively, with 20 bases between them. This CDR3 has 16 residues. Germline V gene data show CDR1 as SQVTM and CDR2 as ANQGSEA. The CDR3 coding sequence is TGCAGCGTTCCGGACCTTGGTGCGGGGGCCACAGATACGCAGTATTTT. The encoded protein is CSVPDLGAGATDTQYF.

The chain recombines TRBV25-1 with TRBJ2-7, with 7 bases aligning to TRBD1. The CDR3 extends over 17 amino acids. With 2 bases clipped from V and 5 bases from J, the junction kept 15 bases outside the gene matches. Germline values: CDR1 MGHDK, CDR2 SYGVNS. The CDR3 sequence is CASSERRPGTARDEQYF. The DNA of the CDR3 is TGTGCCAGCAGTGAAAGACGCCCCGGGACAGCTCGGGACGAGCAGTACTTC.

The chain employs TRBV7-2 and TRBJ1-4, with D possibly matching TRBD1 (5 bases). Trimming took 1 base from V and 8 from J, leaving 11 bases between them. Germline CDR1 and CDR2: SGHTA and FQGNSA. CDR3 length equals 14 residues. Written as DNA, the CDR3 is TGTGCCAGCAGCTTAGGACAGCGCCCCGAAAAACTGTTTTTT. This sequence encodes CASSLGQRPEKLFF.

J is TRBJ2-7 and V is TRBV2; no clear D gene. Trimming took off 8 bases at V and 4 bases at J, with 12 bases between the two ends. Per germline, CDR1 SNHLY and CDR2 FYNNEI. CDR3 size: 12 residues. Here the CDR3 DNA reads TGTGCCAGCTCCGTGACACCTTACGAGCAGTACTTC. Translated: CASSVTPYEQYF.

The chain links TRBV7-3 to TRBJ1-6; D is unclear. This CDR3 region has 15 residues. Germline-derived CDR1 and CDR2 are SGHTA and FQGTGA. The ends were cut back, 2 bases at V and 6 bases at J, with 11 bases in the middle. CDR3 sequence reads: CASSLQGAPNSPLHF. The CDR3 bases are TGTGCCAGCAGCTTACAAGGCGCGCCTAATTCACCCCTCCACTTT.

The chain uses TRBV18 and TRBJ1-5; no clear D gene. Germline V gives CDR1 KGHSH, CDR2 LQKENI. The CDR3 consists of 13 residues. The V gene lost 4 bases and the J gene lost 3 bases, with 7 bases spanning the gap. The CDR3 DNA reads TGTGCCAGCTCACAGGGAGTCAATCAGCCCCAGCATTTT. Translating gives CASSQGVNQPQHF. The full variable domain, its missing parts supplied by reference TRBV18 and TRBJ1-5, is NAGVMQNPRHLVRRRGQEARLRCSPMKGHSHVYWYRQLPEEGLKFMVYLQKENIIDESGMPKERFSAEFPKEGPSILRIQQVVRGDSAAYFCASSQGVNQPQHFGDGTRLSIL.

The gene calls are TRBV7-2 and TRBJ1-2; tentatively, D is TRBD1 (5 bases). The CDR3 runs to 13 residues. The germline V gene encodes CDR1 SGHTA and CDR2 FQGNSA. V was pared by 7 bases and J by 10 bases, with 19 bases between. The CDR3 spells CASTLRRGQNYTF. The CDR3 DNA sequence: TGTGCCAGCACCCTCAGACGAGGACAAAACTACACCTTC.

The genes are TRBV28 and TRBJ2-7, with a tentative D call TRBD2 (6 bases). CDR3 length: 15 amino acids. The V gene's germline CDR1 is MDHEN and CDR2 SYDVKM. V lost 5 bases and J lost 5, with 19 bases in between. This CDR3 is CASSPGGEASHEQYF. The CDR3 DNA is TGTGCCAGCAGTCCTGGCGGGGAGGCGAGCCACGAGCAGTACTTC.

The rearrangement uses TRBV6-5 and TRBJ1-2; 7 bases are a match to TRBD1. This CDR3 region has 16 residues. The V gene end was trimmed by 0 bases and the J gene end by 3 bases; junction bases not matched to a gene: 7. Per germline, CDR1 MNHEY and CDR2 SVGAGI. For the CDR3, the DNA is TGTGCCAGCAGTTACTCGGCAACAGGGGCATACTATGGCTACACCTTC. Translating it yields CASSYSATGAYYGYTF.

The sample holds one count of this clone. The DNA for the CDR3 is TGTGCCAGCAGTTATGACAGGTCCTATGGCTACACCTTC. Translation gives CASSYDRSYGYTF. This chain uses TRBV27 with TRBJ1-2, with D perhaps TRBD1 (6 bases). The CDR3 is 13 residues long. V lost 4 bases and J lost 4, with 10 bases in between. Germline V gene sequence: CDR1 MNHEY, CDR2 SMNVEV (reference sequence).

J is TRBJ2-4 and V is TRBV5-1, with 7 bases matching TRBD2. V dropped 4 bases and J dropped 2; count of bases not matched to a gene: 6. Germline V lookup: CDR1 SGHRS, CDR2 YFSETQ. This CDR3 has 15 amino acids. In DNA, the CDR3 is TGCGCCAGCAGCGAGGGAGGGGTACCCAAAAACATTCAGTACTTC. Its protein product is CASSEGGVPKNIQYF.